Listed below are T cell receptor beta chains from one sample, sequenced in a study of a mutant IDH1 vaccine in newly diagnosed glioma. Their recognized antigens are unknown. Sequenced by immunoSEQ multiplex PCR; TCRdb stores in-frame clones only, minus some. The table shows 43,000 or so clones, with roughly 92% occurring only once. Sequences were derived from PBMCs, sampled from a glioma patient whose treatment included an IDH1 peptide vaccine. The receptors derive from a man aged 45-60 years with glioma. CDR3s include the opening cysteine and the closing phenylalanine or tryptophan. A D gene is named only where the DNA matches it firmly. Where a row states a size, it is once, few, many or the class of an expanded clone; other rows omit it.

TRBV4-3	-	TRBJ1-2	TRBD1	TGCGCCAGCAGCCAAGATAGGCAGGGGGCAGGCTATGGCTACACCTTC	CASSQDRQGAGYGYTF
TRBV29-1	-	TRBJ2-2	TRBD1	TGCAGCGGAAGGACAGGGTCGAACACCGGGGAGCTGTTTTTT	CSGRTGSNTGELFF
TRBV6-1	-	TRBJ2-3	TRBD2	TGTGCCAGCAGTGGGCCGGGAGGGGACCGGGTTACGCAGTATTTT	CASSGPGGDRVTQYF
TRBV5-1	-	TRBJ2-7	-	TGCGCCAGCAGCTTGTCCGGCTACGAGCAGTACTTC	CASSLSGYEQYF
TRBV6-5	-	TRBJ2-5	TRBD1	TGTGCCAGCAGTAGGACAGGCGCCGGGGAGACCCAGTACTTC	CASSRTGAGETQYF
TRBV7-9	-	TRBJ2-7	TRBD1	TGTGCCAGCAGTTCCACGACAGGGCTGGACTACGAGCAGTACTTC	CASSSTTGLDYEQYF
TRBV7-6	-	TRBJ1-5	TRBD1	TGTGCCAGCAGCTTAGGTTCAGCCACAGGGGGCAATCAGCCCCAGCATTTT	CASSLGSATGGNQPQHF
TRBV5-6	-	TRBJ2-3	-	TGTGCCAGCAGCTTGGCGGGGCTAGTGCAGTATTTT	CASSLAGLVQYF
TRBV5-6	-	TRBJ2-7	TRBD1	TGTGCCAGCAGCTCGTCAGGGGGAGCCTACGAGCAGTACTTC	CASSSSGGAYEQYF
TRBV11-3	-	TRBJ2-5	-	TGTGCCAGCAGCTCTGGTGACAGTCAAGAGACCCAGTACTTC	CASSSGDSQETQYF
TRBV7-7	once	TRBJ2-5	-	TGTGCTAGCAGCTTAGTTCCCAGGGGCGGCCAAGAGACCCAGTACTTC	CASSLVPRGGQETQYF
TRBV19	-	TRBJ1-5	-	TGTGCCAGGACTCAGGGTAATCAGCCCCAGCATTTT	CARTQGNQPQHF
TRBV18	-	TRBJ2-4	TRBD1	TGTGCCAGCTCACCGGGGACAGGCGAAAACATTCAGTACTTC	CASSPGTGENIQYF
TRBV5-5	-	TRBJ2-3	TRBD2	TGTGCCAGCAGCCGCCTAGCGGGGGGGACAGATACGCAGTATTTT	CASSRLAGGTDTQYF
TRBV7-2	-	TRBJ1-5	TRBD1	TGTGCCAGCAGCTTCAGAGGGGGCGCGGATCAGCCCCAGCATTTT	CASSFRGGADQPQHF
TRBV21-1	-	TRBJ2-7	-	TGTGCCAGCAGTACAAGACTAGCGGGAGGCTGCTACGAGCAGTACTTC	CASSTRLAGGCYEQYF
TRBV2	-	TRBJ1-3	-	TGTGCCAGCAGCAGGGACGGAAACTCTGGAAACACCATATATTTT	CASSRDGNSGNTIYF
TRBV7-9	-	TRBJ2-2	-	TGTGCCAGCAGCTTAGTCACAGGTTGGGCCGGGGAGCTGTTTTTT	CASSLVTGWAGELFF
TRBV6-6	-	TRBJ1-6	-	TGTGCCAGCAGACCGGGACGAGGCAATTCACCCCTCCACTTT	CASRPGRGNSPLHF
TRBV6-1	-	TRBJ1-4	-	TGTGCCAGCAGTGAAGCTTGGGGGACGGGACGAGGGGAAAAACTGTTTTTT	CASSEAWGTGRGEKLFF